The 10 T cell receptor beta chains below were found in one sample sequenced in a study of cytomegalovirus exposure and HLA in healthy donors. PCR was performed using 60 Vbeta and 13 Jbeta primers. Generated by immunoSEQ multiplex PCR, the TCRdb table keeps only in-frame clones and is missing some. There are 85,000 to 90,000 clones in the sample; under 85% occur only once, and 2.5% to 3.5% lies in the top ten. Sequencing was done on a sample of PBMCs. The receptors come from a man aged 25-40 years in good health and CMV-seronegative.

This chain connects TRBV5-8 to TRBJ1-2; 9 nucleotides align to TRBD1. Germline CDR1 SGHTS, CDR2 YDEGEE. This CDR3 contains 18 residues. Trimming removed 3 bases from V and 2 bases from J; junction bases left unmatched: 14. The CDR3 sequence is CASSWSIDGTGINYGYTF. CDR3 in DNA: TGTGCCAGCAGCTGGAGCATTGATGGGACAGGGATAAACTATGGCTACACCTTC.

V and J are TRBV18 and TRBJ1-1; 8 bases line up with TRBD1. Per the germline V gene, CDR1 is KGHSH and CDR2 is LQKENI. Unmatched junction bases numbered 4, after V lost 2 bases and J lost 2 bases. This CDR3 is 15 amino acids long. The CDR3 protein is CASSPSQGANTEAFF. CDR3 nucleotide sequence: TGTGCCAGCTCACCATCTCAGGGGGCAAACACTGAAGCTTTCTTT.

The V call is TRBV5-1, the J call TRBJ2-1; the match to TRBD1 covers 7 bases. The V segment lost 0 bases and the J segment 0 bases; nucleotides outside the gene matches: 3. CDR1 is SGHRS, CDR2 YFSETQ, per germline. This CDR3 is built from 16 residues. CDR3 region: CASSLVTGSSYNEQFF. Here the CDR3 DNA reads TGCGCCAGCAGCTTGGTGACAGGGAGCTCCTACAATGAGCAGTTCTTC.

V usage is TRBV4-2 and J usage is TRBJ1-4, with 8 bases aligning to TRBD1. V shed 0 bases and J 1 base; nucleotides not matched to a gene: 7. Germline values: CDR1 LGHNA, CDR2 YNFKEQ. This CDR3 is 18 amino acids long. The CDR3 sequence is CASSQDSGGGGTNEKLFF. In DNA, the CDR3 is TGTGCCAGCAGCCAAGATTCAGGGGGCGGGGGAACTAATGAAAAACTGTTTTTT.

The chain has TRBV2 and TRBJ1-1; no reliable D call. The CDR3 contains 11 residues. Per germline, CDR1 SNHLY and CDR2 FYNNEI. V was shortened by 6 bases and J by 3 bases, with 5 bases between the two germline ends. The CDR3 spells CASSFYTEAFF. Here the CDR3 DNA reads TGTGCCAGCAGCTTCTACACTGAAGCTTTCTTT.

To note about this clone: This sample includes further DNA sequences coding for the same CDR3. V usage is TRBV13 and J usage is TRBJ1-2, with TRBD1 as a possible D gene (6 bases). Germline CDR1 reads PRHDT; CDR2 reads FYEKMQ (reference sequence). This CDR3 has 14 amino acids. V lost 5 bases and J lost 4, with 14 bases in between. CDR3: CASSVLGGAYGYTF. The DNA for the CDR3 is TGTGCCAGCAGCGTCTTAGGGGGTGCCTATGGCTACACCTTC.

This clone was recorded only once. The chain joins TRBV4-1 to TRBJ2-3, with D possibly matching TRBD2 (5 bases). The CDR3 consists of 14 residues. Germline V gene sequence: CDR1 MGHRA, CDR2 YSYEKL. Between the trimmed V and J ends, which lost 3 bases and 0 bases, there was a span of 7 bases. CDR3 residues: CASSQEDSTDTQYF. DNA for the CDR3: TGCGCCAGCAGCCAGGAGGACAGCACAGATACGCAGTATTTT.

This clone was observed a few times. CDR3 bases: TGCGCCAGCAGCGCCCTAGACCGCGTCGAGCAGTACTTC. Its protein product is CASSALDRVEQYF. The V gene is TRBV5-1, the J gene TRBJ2-7; D gene uncertain. With 4 bases removed from V and 6 bases from J, the gap between germline ends came to 14 bases. Germline V gene sequence: CDR1 SGHRS, CDR2 YFSETQ. This CDR3 region has 13 residues.

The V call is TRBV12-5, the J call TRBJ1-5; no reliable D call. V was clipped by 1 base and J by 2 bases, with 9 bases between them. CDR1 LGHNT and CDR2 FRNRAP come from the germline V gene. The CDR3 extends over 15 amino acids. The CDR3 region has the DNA TGTGCTAGTGGTTTGGGGAGTCATGGCAATCAGCCCCAGCATTTT. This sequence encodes CASGLGSHGNQPQHF.

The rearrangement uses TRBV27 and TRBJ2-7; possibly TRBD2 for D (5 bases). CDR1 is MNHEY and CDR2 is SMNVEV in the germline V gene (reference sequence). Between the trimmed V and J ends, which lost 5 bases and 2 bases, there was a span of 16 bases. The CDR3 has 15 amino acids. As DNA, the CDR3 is TGTGCCAGCAGTCCCATTAGGACTGGAGCCTACGAGCAGTACTTC. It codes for CASSPIRTGAYEQYF.